This is a list of T cell receptor beta chains from one sample in a study of blood T cell repertoires in COVID-19. Libraries were prepared by immunoSEQ multiplex PCR; TCRdb keeps only in-frame clonotypes and omits some of them. The repertoire consists of more than 150,000 clones, with over 75% occurring once and the leading ten covering roughly 9.6%. The source material was PBMCs or T cells enriched from blood (not recorded which). These receptors all stem from a man aged 50-60 years who had recovered from COVID-19. CDR3s include the opening cysteine and the closing phenylalanine or tryptophan. A D gene is named only where the DNA matches it firmly. Expanded clones get a size class; other rows say once, few or many, or leave the size out.

D gene: TRBD1
clone size: -
V gene: TRBV11-2
J gene: TRBJ2-4
CDR3 protein: CASSSRGREKNIQYF
CDR3 DNA: TGTGCCAGCAGCTCAAGGGGGCGCGAGAAAAACATTCAGTACTTC

D gene: -
clone size: -
V gene: TRBV5-1
J gene: TRBJ2-5
CDR3 protein: CASSLAAGQETQYF
CDR3 DNA: TGCGCCAGCAGCTTGGCGGCAGGCCAAGAGACCCAGTACTTC

D gene: -
clone size: few
V gene: TRBV14
J gene: TRBJ2-1
CDR3 protein: CASSQDSGLPQSLPYNEQFF
CDR3 DNA: TGTGCCAGCAGCCAAGATTCAGGGTTGCCCCAAAGTCTACCTTACAATGAGCAGTTCTTC

D gene: -
clone size: -
V gene: TRBV29-1
J gene: TRBJ1-1
CDR3 protein: CSVSTVNTEAFF
CDR3 DNA: TGCAGCGTCTCTACGGTGAACACTGAAGCTTTCTTT

D gene: TRBD2
clone size: -
V gene: TRBV5-4
J gene: TRBJ2-1
CDR3 protein: CASSQGLAGSSSYNEQFF
CDR3 DNA: TGTGCCAGCAGCCAGGGACTAGCGGGGTCCAGCTCCTACAATGAGCAGTTCTTC

D gene: TRBD1
clone size: -
V gene: TRBV28
J gene: TRBJ1-3
CDR3 protein: CASSPQTGGNTIYF
CDR3 DNA: TGTGCCAGCAGTCCACAGACAGGGGGAAACACCATATATTTT

D gene: TRBD1
clone size: -
V gene: TRBV6-5
J gene: TRBJ1-4
CDR3 protein: CASSYTTGGEKLFF
CDR3 DNA: TGTGCCAGCAGTTACACGACAGGGGGCGAAAAACTGTTTTTT

D gene: TRBD1
clone size: -
V gene: TRBV18
J gene: TRBJ1-5
CDR3 protein: CASSPLEGANQPQHF
CDR3 DNA: TGTGCCAGCTCACCACTGGAGGGGGCGAATCAGCCCCAGCATTTT

D gene: -
clone size: -
V gene: TRBV18
J gene: TRBJ2-7
CDR3 protein: CASSPPQGVFYEQYF
CDR3 DNA: TGTGCCAGCTCACCACCGCAGGGTGTATTCTACGAGCAGTACTTC

D gene: TRBD2
clone size: once
V gene: TRBV28
J gene: TRBJ2-7
CDR3 protein: CASSLGGLGSEQYF
CDR3 DNA: TGTGCCAGCAGTTTAGGGGGACTAGGGTCCGAGCAGTACTTC

D gene: -
clone size: many
V gene: TRBV28
J gene: TRBJ2-7
CDR3 protein: CASRERTGVLPYEQYF
CDR3 DNA: TGTGCCAGCAGAGAGCGTACAGGAGTTCTACCCTACGAGCAGTACTTC

D gene: TRBD1
clone size: -
V gene: TRBV11-2
J gene: TRBJ1-1
CDR3 protein: CASSLTNPGQGIEAFF
CDR3 DNA: TGTGCCAGCAGCTTAACAAACCCGGGACAGGGGATTGAAGCTTTCTTT

D gene: -
clone size: -
V gene: TRBV5-1
J gene: TRBJ2-2
CDR3 protein: CASSLYFQGNTGELFF
CDR3 DNA: TGCGCCAGCAGCTTGTATTTTCAGGGGAACACCGGGGAGCTGTTTTTT

D gene: TRBD2
clone size: -
V gene: TRBV7-2
J gene: TRBJ2-7
CDR3 protein: CASSRGLGLAGPEQYF
CDR3 DNA: TGTGCCAGCAGCAGAGGTCTGGGACTAGCGGGACCCGAGCAGTACTTC

D gene: -
clone size: -
V gene: TRBV19
J gene: TRBJ2-6
CDR3 protein: CASSFPGQGANVLTF
CDR3 DNA: TGTGCCAGTAGTTTCCCAGGGCAGGGGGCCAACGTCCTGACTTTC

D gene: TRBD2
clone size: -
V gene: TRBV9
J gene: TRBJ2-2
CDR3 protein: CASSARLAGGSNTGELFF
CDR3 DNA: TGTGCCAGCAGCGCACGACTAGCGGGGGGGTCGAACACCGGGGAGCTGTTTTTT

D gene: -
clone size: few
V gene: TRBV7-2
J gene: TRBJ2-7
CDR3 protein: CASSLGGDRSYLRVQYF
CDR3 DNA: TGTGCCAGCAGCTTAGGCGGGGACAGATCCTACCTACGAGTGCAGTACTTC

D gene: -
clone size: -
V gene: TRBV9
J gene: TRBJ2-7
CDR3 protein: CASSVGTGPYEQYF
CDR3 DNA: TGTGCCAGCAGCGTAGGAACAGGCCCCTACGAGCAGTACTTC

D gene: -
clone size: -
V gene: TRBV28
J gene: TRBJ2-3
CDR3 protein: CASSLGVWRVVSTDTQYF
CDR3 DNA: TGTGCCAGCAGTTTAGGCGTCTGGCGGGTCGTCAGCACAGATACGCAGTATTTT

D gene: -
clone size: -
V gene: TRBV25-1
J gene: TRBJ1-2
CDR3 protein: CASSPGTGYTF
CDR3 DNA: TGTGCCAGCAGCCCGGGGACAGGCTACACCTTC

D gene: -
clone size: once
V gene: TRBV28
J gene: TRBJ1-1
CDR3 protein: CASRRGGDTEAFF
CDR3 DNA: TGTGCCAGCAGAAGAGGGGGGGACACTGAAGCTTTCTTT

D gene: -
clone size: -
V gene: TRBV12-5
J gene: TRBJ1-1
CDR3 protein: CASGSENSRMPEAFF
CDR3 DNA: TGTGCTAGTGGTTCTGAGAATTCCCGCATGCCTGAAGCTTTCTTT

D gene: TRBD2
clone size: -
V gene: TRBV2
J gene: TRBJ2-1
CDR3 protein: CASVKGLATNEQFF
CDR3 DNA: TGTGCCAGCGTAAAGGGACTAGCCACCAATGAGCAGTTCTTC

D gene: -
clone size: -
V gene: TRBV28
J gene: TRBJ2-3
CDR3 protein: CASSLLAGALTQYF
CDR3 DNA: TGTGCCAGCAGTTTATTGGCAGGGGCCCTTACGCAGTATTTT

D gene: TRBD2
clone size: -
V gene: TRBV5-4
J gene: TRBJ2-5
CDR3 protein: CASSAGGGRGNQETQYF
CDR3 DNA: TGTGCCAGCAGCGCTGGTGGAGGGCGGGGGAACCAAGAGACCCAGTACTTC

D gene: -
clone size: once
V gene: TRBV24-1
J gene: TRBJ1-5
CDR3 protein: CATSEEGVQPQHF
CDR3 DNA: TGTGCCACCAGTGAGGAAGGGGTTCAGCCCCAGCATTTT

D gene: TRBD1
clone size: once
V gene: TRBV18
J gene: TRBJ2-4
CDR3 protein: CASSPGRDRGNIQYF
CDR3 DNA: TGTGCCAGCTCACCAGGCCGGGACAGGGGCAACATTCAGTACTTC

D gene: -
clone size: -
V gene: TRBV4-1
J gene: TRBJ2-7
CDR3 protein: CASSREGSYEQYF
CDR3 DNA: TGCGCCAGCAGCCGTGAGGGCAGCTACGAGCAGTACTTC

D gene: -
clone size: -
V gene: TRBV10-1
J gene: TRBJ1-4
CDR3 protein: CASSESSHEKLFF
CDR3 DNA: TGCGCCAGCAGTGAGTCCTCCCATGAAAAACTGTTTTTT

D gene: -
clone size: -
V gene: TRBV20-1
J gene: TRBJ2-7
CDR3 protein: CSAHDSYEQYF
CDR3 DNA: TGCAGTGCTCATGACAGCTACGAGCAGTACTTC

D gene: -
clone size: -
V gene: TRBV6-4
J gene: TRBJ2-5
CDR3 protein: CASSRVGGETQYF
CDR3 DNA: TGTGCCAGTTCGAGGGTTGGAGGAGAGACCCAGTACTTC

D gene: TRBD2
clone size: -
V gene: TRBV7-2
J gene: TRBJ2-7
CDR3 protein: CASSALAGGTFSYEQYF
CDR3 DNA: TGTGCCAGCAGCGCATTGGCGGGGGGGACGTTCTCCTACGAGCAGTACTTC

D gene: -
clone size: -
V gene: TRBV10-1
J gene: TRBJ1-5
CDR3 protein: CASSAAGERQPQHF
CDR3 DNA: TGCGCCAGCAGTGCCGCGGGGGAGCGTCAGCCCCAGCATTTT